This record looks at one T cell receptor beta chain sequence and its context. The treatment is: some 19 received Ad26.COV2.S at low or high dose, single or two shots; 5 received placebo; per-sample allocation not given. Day 63 after the first vaccine or placebo injection was the time point for sampling. The donor's status was that of an adult aged 18-55 years in Boston. This sample was included in a study of Ad26.COV2.S vaccination and SARS-CoV-2 variants. Across the study: Intramuscular Ad26.COV2.S doses were given once or twice, 56 days apart.

Method: immunoSEQ multiplex PCR; TCRdb's copy keeps in-frame clones and lacks some. The data contain hundreds of thousands of clones, about 89% of them singletons. Germline V lookup: CDR1 SGHDN, CDR2 FVKESK. V lost 6 bases and J 5 bases, leaving 16 bases between the germline ends. This CDR3 is 14 amino acids long. The rearrangement joins TRBV14 to TRBJ2-5, with TRBD2 as a possible D gene (6 bases). This clonotype was obtained from a person aged 18-65 years who received the Ad26.COV2.S COVID-19 vaccine or a placebo. The specimen comprised peripheral blood, sampled in a trial of Ad26.COV2.S vaccine versus placebo. CDR3 sequence (DNA): TGTGCCAGCAGACCCCTTCCCGCGGGGGAGACCCAGTACTTC. This codes for CASRPLPAGETQYF. The complete variable domain, with remaining parts taken from reference TRBV14 and TRBJ2-5, reads EAGVTQFPSHSVIEKGQTVTLRCDPISGHDNLYWYRRVMGKEIKFLLHFVKESKQDESGMPNNRFLAERTGGTYSTLKVQPAELEDSGVYFCASRPLPAGETQYFGPGTRLLVL.